The 27 T cell receptor beta chains below were found in one sample sequenced in a study of blood T cell repertoires in COVID-19. Only in-frame clones appear in the TCRdb table, and some are missing; sequencing was by immunoSEQ multiplex PCR. The table shows around 200,000 clones, with around 83% occurring only once. The material sequenced was peripheral blood. The receptors originated from a woman of 80 years or more with acute or convalescent COVID-19.

The chain joins TRBV7-9 to TRBJ1-1; the match to TRBD1 covers 9 bases. CDR1 SEHNR and CDR2 FQNEAQ come from the germline V gene (reference sequence). The V and J ends lost 0 bases and 11 bases, in that order; junction bases with no gene match: 4. CDR3 length: 13 residues. CDR3 residues: CASSLAGTGHAFF. CDR3 coding DNA: TGTGCCAGCAGCTTAGCCGGGACAGGGCACGCTTTCTTT.

This clone appeared once. V is TRBV7-2 and J is TRBJ2-2; 7 nucleotides align to TRBD1. V was pared by 1 base and J by 6 bases, with 2 bases of the junction left unmatched. From germline, CDR1 is SGHTA and CDR2 FQGNSA. The CDR3 contains 14 residues. CDR3 nucleotides: TGTGCCAGCAGCTTAGTCCAGGGGGCCGGGGAGCTGTTTTTT. Translated: CASSLVQGAGELFF.

The gene calls are TRBV28 and TRBJ1-6; weak D call: TRBD1 (5 bases). The CDR3 spans 13 residues. V was shortened by 4 bases and J by 12 bases, with 13 bases between the two germline ends. Germline CDR1 MDHEN, CDR2 SYDVKM. The CDR3: CASSSRQLLPLHF. Written as DNA, the CDR3 is TGTGCCAGCAGTTCGCGACAGCTCCTACCCCTCCACTTT.

The V call is TRBV7-9, the J call TRBJ1-3; 7 bases agree with TRBD1. CDR1 and CDR2 from the germline V gene are SEHNR and FQNEAQ (reference sequence). This CDR3 region has 14 residues. With 5 bases clipped from V and 1 base from J, the junction kept 2 bases outside the gene matches. This CDR3 reads CASSQTGSGNTIYF. Written as DNA, the CDR3 is TGTGCCAGCAGCCAGACAGGGTCTGGAAACACCATATATTTT.

The chain recombines TRBV5-5 with TRBJ2-7; perhaps TRBD1 as D (6 bases). Germline V gene data show CDR1 as SGHKS and CDR2 as YYEKEE (reference sequence). Trimming stripped 0 bases from V and 3 bases from J, with 13 bases between. The CDR3 length is 15 residues. The CDR3 sequence: CASSLVTGKDYEQYF. The CDR3 coding sequence is TGTGCCAGCAGCTTGGTGACAGGAAAAGACTACGAGCAGTACTTC.

The chain recombines TRBV6-5 with TRBJ2-7; 9 bases are shared with TRBD1. Germline loops: CDR1 MNHEY, CDR2 SVGAGI. The V gene end was trimmed by 5 bases and the J gene end by 3 bases; junction bases not matched to a gene: 5. The CDR3 consists of 14 residues. CDR3: CASSRRDRDYEQYF. CDR3 nucleotide sequence: TGTGCCAGCAGTCGCCGGGACAGGGACTACGAGCAGTACTTC.

This sequence joins TRBV15 and TRBJ2-6; 9 bases agree with TRBD1. V trimming: 3 bases; J trimming: 3 bases; junction bases outside the gene matches: 6. CDR1 LNHNV and CDR2 YYDKDF come from the germline V gene (reference sequence). The CDR3 contains 17 residues. The CDR3 protein is CATSRVQGALGANVLTF. CDR3 in DNA: TGTGCCACCAGCAGGGTACAGGGGGCGCTTGGGGCCAACGTCCTGACTTTC. The entire variable domain, with the rest obtained from reference TRBV15 and TRBJ2-6, is as follows: DAMVIQNPRYQVTQFGKPVTLSCSQTLNHNVMYWYQQKSSQAPKLLFHYYDKDFNNEADTPDNFQSRRPNTSFCFLDIRSPGLGDTAMYLCATSRVQGALGANVLTFGAGSRLTVL.

This rearrangement joins TRBV5-1 to TRBJ2-1, with 14 bases fitting TRBD2. V lost 5 bases and J lost 1; bases outside the gene matches: 8. The CDR3 length is 18 residues. Germline V gives CDR1 SGHRS, CDR2 YFSETQ. CDR3 DNA sequence: TGCGCCAGCAGACCTAGACTAGCGGGAGGGCCTTCCTACAATGAGCAGTTCTTC. It yields the protein CASRPRLAGGPSYNEQFF.

V is TRBV23-1 and J is TRBJ2-5; D is unresolved. TRBV23-1 is classed as an ORF, of uncertain function. The V end was cut by 9 bases, the J end by 5 bases, with 13 bases between. The CDR3 totals 12 residues. CDR3 amino acids: CASGHLRETQYF. The DNA for the CDR3 is TGCGCCAGTGGGCACCTCCGGGAGACCCAGTACTTC.

The chain is built from TRBV19 and TRBJ1-5; TRBD1 aligns across 8 bases. With 2 bases clipped from V and 6 bases from J, the junction kept 12 bases outside the gene matches. CDR1 and CDR2 (germline): LNHDA, SQIVND (reference sequence). This CDR3 contains 17 residues. In nucleotides, the CDR3 is TGTGCCAGTAGTATAATCCGAGGACAGGGCATGGGTCAGCCCCAGCATTTT. Protein product: CASSIIRGQGMGQPQHF.

Comments on this clone: One end of the junction varies from germline; a read error may be responsible. The chain joins TRBV7-7 to TRBJ2-1, with 7 bases identical to TRBD2. The CDR3 has 15 amino acids. Germline-derived CDR1 and CDR2 are SSHAT and FNYEAQ (reference sequence). CDR3 residues: CASSLSLADRNEQFF. CDR3 DNA sequence: TGTGCTAGCAGCTTAAGCCTAGCGGACCGCAATGAGCAGTTCTTC. Supplemented by reference TRBV7-7 and TRBJ2-1, the full variable domain reads GAGVSQSPRYKVTKRGQDVTLRCDPISSHATLYWYQQALGQGPEFLTYFNYEAQPDKSGLPSDRFSAERPEGSISTLTIQRTEQRDSAMYRCASSLSLADRNEQFFGPGTRLTVL.

CDR3 in amino acids: CASSYTSSGANVLTF. The DNA of the CDR3 is TGTGCCAGCAGTTATACGAGCTCTGGGGCCAACGTCCTGACTTTC. The chain has TRBV6-2 or TRBV6-3 and TRBJ2-6; D is uncertain. Trimming removed 3 bases from V and 0 bases from J, with 6 bases in between. The CDR3 is 15 amino acids. Per germline, CDR1 MNHEY and CDR2 SVGEGT.

This clone was seen only a few times. The rearrangement joins TRBV5-5 to TRBJ1-2; D is perhaps TRBD1 (5 bases). V lost 4 bases, J lost 5 bases, and 9 bases lay in between. This CDR3 has 12 residues. CDR1 is SGHKS and CDR2 is YYEKEE in the germline V gene (reference sequence). CDR3 DNA: TGTGCCAGCAGCACGACAGTATATGGCTACACCTTC. It encodes CASSTTVYGYTF.

This clone came up many times. The chain uses TRBV9 and TRBJ1-1; 11 bases agree with TRBD1. The CDR3 is 16 residues long. J lost 5 bases, V lost 3 bases, and 9 bases had no gene match. CDR1 is SGDLS, CDR2 YYNGEE, per germline. CDR3 protein: CASSGRTGGAGTEAFF. The CDR3 nucleotides are TGTGCCAGCAGCGGCCGGACAGGGGGCGCGGGGACTGAAGCTTTCTTT.

This chain links TRBV11-2 with TRBJ2-7, with D hard to call. The CDR3 runs 14 residues. Trimming took off 1 base at V and 2 bases at J, with 9 bases between the two ends. CDR1 and CDR2 from the germline V gene are SGHAT and FQNNGV. The CDR3 here is CASSLGPRAYEQYF. The CDR3 DNA is TGTGCCAGCAGCTTAGGTCCCCGAGCCTACGAGCAGTACTTC.

The rearrangement links TRBV5-1 to TRBJ1-1; D perhaps matches TRBD1 (6 bases). The CDR3 has 14 amino acids. Between the trimmed V and J ends, which lost 3 bases and 7 bases, there was a span of 16 bases. Germline CDR1 and CDR2: SGHRS and YFSETQ. The CDR3 coding sequence is TGCGCCAGCAGCTCAAACCCAGGGGCTATTGAAGCTTTCTTT. This translates into CASSSNPGAIEAFF. Full variable domain (rest looked up from reference TRBV5-1 and TRBJ1-1): KAGVTQTPRYLIKTRGQQVTLSCSPISGHRSVSWYQQTPGQGLQFLFEYFSETQRNKGNFPGRFSGRQFSNSRSEMNVSTLELGDSALYLCASSSNPGAIEAFFGQGTRLTVV.

The chain couples TRBV4-2 to TRBJ1-5; D is undetermined. Per the germline V gene, CDR1 is LGHNA and CDR2 is YNFKEQ. V lost 0 bases and J 15 bases, leaving 15 bases between the germline ends. There are 13 residues in the CDR3. CDR3 sequence: CASSQDLNSPWHF. CDR3 nucleotides: TGTGCCAGCAGCCAAGATTTAAACAGTCCTTGGCATTTT.

Only a few counts were recorded for this clone. This chain links TRBV7-2 with TRBJ2-5, with D possibly TRBD2 on 6 matching bases. The CDR3 totals 14 residues. Trimming removed 2 bases at V and 4 bases at J, with 11 bases between. Germline loops: CDR1 SGHTA, CDR2 FQGNSA. CDR3 bases: TGTGCCAGCAGCTTAATGGGGGGTTCAGAGACCCAGTACTTC. Protein product: CASSLMGGSETQYF.

This clone has only one observation. The chain is built from TRBV28 and TRBJ2-1, with 10 bases lining up with TRBD2. This CDR3 contains 14 residues. After removal of 8 bases from V and 6 bases from J, the junction contained 7 bases not matched to a gene. Germline CDR1 is MDHEN and CDR2 is SYDVKM. Written as DNA, the CDR3 is TGTGCCAGCTCGCTAGCGGGAGTATTCAATGAGCAGTTCTTC. This sequence encodes CASSLAGVFNEQFF.

The chain is built from TRBV5-4 and TRBJ2-1; D not certain. Germline CDR1 and CDR2: SGHNT and YYREEE (reference sequence). V lost 0 bases and J lost 5, with 9 bases in between. There are 14 residues in the CDR3. CDR3 region: CASSLGVTHNEQFF. The CDR3 region has the DNA TGTGCCAGCAGCTTGGGAGTTACCCACAATGAGCAGTTCTTC. Based on the CDR3 plus reference TRBV5-4 and TRBJ2-1, the full variable domain is ETGVTQSPTHLIKTRGQQVTLRCSSQSGHNTVSWYQQALGQGPQFIFQYYREEENGRGNFPPRFSGLQFPNYSSELNVNALELDDSALYLCASSLGVTHNEQFFGPGTRLTVL.

This chain connects TRBV27 to TRBJ2-3, with D uncertain. Trimming cost V 6 bases and J 4 bases, with 11 bases left between them. The CDR3 is made up of 13 amino acids. CDR1 and CDR2 from the germline V gene are MNHEY and SMNVEV (reference sequence). In DNA, the CDR3 is TGTGCCAGCAGAGAGATCTCGGCAGATACGCAGTATTTT. It is translated as CASREISADTQYF.

This clone came up a few times. The chain is built from TRBV6-5 and TRBJ2-7, with D perhaps matching TRBD2 (6 bases). The germline V gene encodes CDR1 MNHEY and CDR2 SVGAGI. The V end lost 6 bases, the J end lost 2 bases, and 14 bases lay between the germline ends. The CDR3 totals 14 residues. This chain's CDR3 is CASSPGTHPYEQYF. CDR3 nucleotides: TGTGCCAGCAGCCCCGGGACTCATCCCTACGAGCAGTACTTC.

CDR3 protein: CAIRREEGGYEQYF. CDR3 DNA: TGTGCCATTCGCCGCGAGGAGGGCGGCTACGAGCAGTACTTC. The V call is TRBV10-3, the J call TRBJ2-7; maybe TRBD2 (6 bases). The V end lost 9 bases, the J end lost 3 bases, and 18 bases lay between the germline ends. Looked up from germline, CDR1 is ENHRY and CDR2 is SYGVKD. The length of the CDR3 is 14 residues.

The chain recombines TRBV6-2 or TRBV6-3 with TRBJ2-2, with 13 bases fitting TRBD2. The CDR3 sequence is 15 residues long. V lost 2 bases, J lost 13 bases, and 7 bases stayed unmatched. Germline V gene sequence: CDR1 MNHEY, CDR2 SVGEGT. CDR3 sequence reads: CASSYLLTSGRLLFF. The CDR3 region has the DNA TGTGCCAGCAGTTACCTCCTGACTAGCGGGAGGTTGCTGTTTTTT.

This chain joins TRBV28 and TRBJ2-1; D is uncertain. Germline lookup yields CDR1 MDHEN and CDR2 SYDVKM. The V and J ends lost 10 bases and 0 bases respectively, with 19 bases between them. The CDR3 is made up of 16 amino acids. The CDR3 bases are TGTGCCACAGCGTCCCGGTTGGCCCACTCCTACAATGAGCAGTTCTTC. Amino acid sequence: CATASRLAHSYNEQFF.

V gene TRBV9 combines with J gene TRBJ1-1; possible D gene TRBD1, 5 bases. In germline, CDR1 is SGDLS, CDR2 YYNGEE. V was shortened by 4 bases and J by 6 bases, with 16 bases between the two germline ends. CDR3 size: 14 residues. The CDR3 region is CASSSSPQGAEAFF. As DNA, the CDR3 is TGTGCCAGCAGCTCCTCTCCCCAAGGGGCTGAAGCTTTCTTT.

The table lists this clone with a count of one. The DNA of the CDR3 is TGTGCCAGCAGTTGGCCCCTCCGAGGGGGTAGCGAGCAGTACTTC. Encoded protein: CASSWPLRGGSEQYF. This chain uses TRBV6-2 or TRBV6-3 with TRBJ2-7, with D possibly being TRBD1 (6 bases). There are 15 residues in the CDR3. Trimming left V 4 bases short and J 6 bases short, with 19 bases between. Germline-derived CDR1 and CDR2 are MNHEY and SVGEGT.